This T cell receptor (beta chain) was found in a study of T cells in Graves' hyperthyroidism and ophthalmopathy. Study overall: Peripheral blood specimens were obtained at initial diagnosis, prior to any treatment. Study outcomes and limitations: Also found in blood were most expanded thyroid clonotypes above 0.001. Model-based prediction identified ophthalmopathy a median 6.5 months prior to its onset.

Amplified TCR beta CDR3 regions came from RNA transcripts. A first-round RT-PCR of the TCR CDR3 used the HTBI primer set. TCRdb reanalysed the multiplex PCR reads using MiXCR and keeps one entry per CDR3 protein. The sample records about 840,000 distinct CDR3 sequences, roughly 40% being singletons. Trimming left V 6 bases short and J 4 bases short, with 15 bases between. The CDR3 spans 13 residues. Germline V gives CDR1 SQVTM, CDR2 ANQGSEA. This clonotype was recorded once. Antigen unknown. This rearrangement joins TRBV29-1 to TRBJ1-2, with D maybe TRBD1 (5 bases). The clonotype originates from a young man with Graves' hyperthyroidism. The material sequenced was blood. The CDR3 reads CSVDAREIYGYTF. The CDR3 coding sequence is TGCAGCGTAGACGCCAGGGAGATCTATGGCTACACCTTC.